The rows below give T cell receptor beta chains drawn from one sample of a study of cytomegalovirus exposure and HLA in healthy donors. TCRdb's table, derived via immunoSEQ multiplex PCR, lists solely in-frame clones and lacks some. This repertoire shows 150,000 to 200,000 clones, around 75% found once; its top ten account for 1.5% to 2%. The sample was PBMCs. The receptors here all came from a woman aged 25 to 39 in good health and CMV-seronegative. The CDR3 runs from the conserved cysteine through the conserved F or W. D genes are given only for firm matches. The size of a clone is reported for some rows only, either as once, few or many, or as a class for expanded clones.

>-|TRBV10-3|TRBJ1-2|14|TRBD1
CAISQPGQFYGYTF
TGTGCCATCAGTCAACCGGGACAGTTTTATGGCTACACCTTC
>-|TRBV27|TRBJ2-7|16|TRBD1
CASSFPPGQKGYEQYF
TGTGCCAGCAGTTTTCCCCCGGGACAGAAGGGCTACGAGCAGTACTTC
>few|TRBV19|TRBJ2-7|14|TRBD1
CASSIAQGAYEQYF
TGTGCCAGTAGTATAGCCCAGGGGGCCTACGAGCAGTACTTC
>-|TRBV5-1|TRBJ1-4|16|-
CASSLGSHSTNEKLFF
TGCGCCAGCAGCTTGGGGAGCCATTCAACTAATGAAAAACTGTTTTTT
>-|TRBV7-9|TRBJ1-2|14|TRBD1
CASSLTGGNYGYTF
TGTGCCAGCAGCCTCACAGGGGGAAACTATGGCTACACCTTC
>once|TRBV2|TRBJ2-1|14|TRBD2
CASRRGGVYNEQFF
TGTGCCAGCAGGCGGGGGGGCGTCTACAATGAGCAGTTCTTC
>-|TRBV9|TRBJ2-1|20|TRBD2
CASSAGGGLAGGDKRNEQFF
TGTGCCAGCAGCGCTGGAGGGGGACTAGCGGGAGGGGATAAGAGGAATGAGCAGTTCTTC
>-|TRBV10-3|TRBJ2-6|16|-
CAISESPPSGANVLTF
TGTGCCATCAGTGAGTCTCCCCCATCTGGGGCCAACGTCCTGACTTTC
>-|TRBV18|TRBJ1-1|15|TRBD1
CASSPGTGGRTEAFF
TGTGCCAGCTCACCTGGGACAGGGGGTAGGACTGAAGCTTTCTTT
>-|TRBV6-6|TRBJ2-1|16|-
CASSYSPGEGGNEQFF
TGTGCCAGCAGTTACTCCCCGGGGGAGGGGGGCAATGAGCAGTTCTTC
>-|TRBV7-9|TRBJ2-2|16|TRBD1
CASSSPGQGYRGELFF
TGTGCCAGCAGCTCACCGGGACAGGGCTATCGCGGGGAGCTGTTTTTT
>-|TRBV9|TRBJ2-3|15|TRBD2
CASSVMAGGTDTQYF
TGTGCCAGCAGCGTAATGGCGGGGGGTACAGATACGCAGTATTTT
>-|TRBV7-3|TRBJ2-1|16|TRBD2
CASSLTGGRSYNEQFF
TGTGCCAGCAGCTTAACGGGAGGGCGTTCCTACAATGAGCAGTTCTTC
>-|TRBV6-8|TRBJ1-4|17|TRBD1
CASILGQGQRANEKLFF
TGTGCCAGCATCCTGGGACAGGGGCAAAGGGCTAATGAAAAACTGTTTTTT
>-|TRBV2|TRBJ1-2|15|-
CASRRGVGEVRGYTF
TGTGCCAGCAGACGAGGTGTAGGGGAGGTTCGTGGCTACACCTTC
>-|TRBV6-6|TRBJ1-5|13|-
CASSYYSNQPRHF
TGTGCCAGCAGTTATTATAGCAATCAGCCCCGGCATTTT
>-|TRBV6-1|TRBJ1-6|15|TRBD1
CASSEDRGMPSPLHF
TGTGCCAGCAGTGAAGACAGGGGAATGCCTTCACCCCTCCACTTT
>-|TRBV13|TRBJ2-7|14|TRBD1
CASSFGTVIYEQYF
TGTGCCAGCAGCTTCGGGACAGTAATTTACGAGCAGTACTTC
>-|TRBV5-1|TRBJ2-1|14|-
CASSLEEQHNEQFF
TGCGCCAGCAGCTTGGAGGAGCAGCACAATGAGCAGTTCTTC
>-|TRBV11-2|TRBJ1-6|15|TRBD1
CASSRIQGKNSPLHF
TGTGCCAGCAGCCGCATACAGGGGAAAAATTCACCCCTCCACTTT
>few|TRBV11-2|TRBJ1-1|14|-
CASRREPLNTEAFF
TGTGCCAGCAGACGTGAGCCCCTGAACACTGAAGCTTTCTTT
>-|TRBV7-6|TRBJ2-3|18|TRBD2
CASSPGMIAGGRTDTQYF
TGTGCCAGCAGCCCCGGAATGATAGCGGGGGGCCGCACAGATACGCAGTATTTT
>-|TRBV6-5|TRBJ1-4|15|TRBD1
CASSPLRTGREKLFF
TGTGCCAGCAGTCCCCTCCGGACAGGGAGGGAAAAACTGTTTTTT
>few|TRBV7-7|TRBJ2-5|17|TRBD1
CASSLAGGVPSQETQYF
TGTGCTAGCAGCTTAGCAGGGGGAGTCCCTTCACAAGAGACCCAGTACTTC
>-|TRBV7-6|TRBJ1-2|14|-
CASSSSQGDYGYTF
TGTGCCAGCAGCTCATCCCAGGGCGACTATGGCTACACCTTC
>-|TRBV5-1|TRBJ2-7|14|-
CASSLRREPYEQYF
TGCGCCAGCAGCTTGCGCAGGGAACCCTACGAGCAGTACTTC
>-|TRBV18|TRBJ1-1|13|-
CASSPPGDTEAFF
TGTGCCAGCTCACCCCCAGGGGATACTGAAGCTTTCTTT
>once|TRBV15|TRBJ1-5|15|-
CATSIQPGSNQPQHF
TGTGCCACCAGCATACAGCCTGGCAGTAATCAGCCCCAGCATTTT
>-|TRBV28|TRBJ2-1|16|TRBD1
CASREETGGAYNEQFF
TGTGCCAGCAGGGAAGAGACAGGGGGGGCCTACAATGAGCAGTTCTTC
>-|TRBV9|TRBJ2-1|15|TRBD2
CASSIQGTSGNEQFF
TGTGCCAGCAGCATACAAGGGACTAGCGGCAATGAGCAGTTCTTC
>-|TRBV7-3|TRBJ2-6|16|-
CASSFTAGTGANVLTF
TGTGCCAGCAGCTTTACGGCAGGCACTGGGGCCAACGTCCTGACTTTC
>-|TRBV6-4|TRBJ2-3|18|TRBD2
CASSAHPTSGGVADTQYF
TGTGCCAGCAGTGCCCACCCCACTAGCGGGGGGGTAGCAGATACGCAGTATTTT
>-|TRBV13|TRBJ2-2|15|TRBD1
CASSSDRANTGELFF
TGTGCCAGCAGCTCGGACAGGGCGAACACCGGGGAGCTGTTTTTT
>-|TRBV5-1|TRBJ2-6|18|TRBD1
CASSTGQGVRSGANVLTF
TGCGCCAGCAGTACGGGACAGGGGGTTCGCTCTGGGGCCAACGTCCTGACTTTC
>-|TRBV4-2|TRBJ1-1|14|-
CASSQPAGNTEAFF
TGTGCCAGCAGCCAACCTGCAGGGAACACTGAAGCTTTCTTT
>-|TRBV28|TRBJ1-1|16|-
CASSSIVTVMNTEAFF
TGTGCCAGCAGTTCCATCGTGACAGTCATGAACACTGAAGCTTTCTTT
>-|TRBV7-2|TRBJ1-4|14|-
CASSLLRSNEKLFF
TGTGCCAGCAGCTTACTGAGGTCTAATGAAAAACTGTTTTTT
>few|TRBV11-2|TRBJ1-2|15|-
CASSSGPGVNYGYTF
TGTGCCAGCAGCTCGGGCCCAGGGGTCAACTATGGCTACACCTTC
>few|TRBV9|TRBJ1-1|14|-
CASSETGTNTEAFF
TGTGCCAGCAGCGAGACAGGCACGAACACTGAAGCTTTCTTT